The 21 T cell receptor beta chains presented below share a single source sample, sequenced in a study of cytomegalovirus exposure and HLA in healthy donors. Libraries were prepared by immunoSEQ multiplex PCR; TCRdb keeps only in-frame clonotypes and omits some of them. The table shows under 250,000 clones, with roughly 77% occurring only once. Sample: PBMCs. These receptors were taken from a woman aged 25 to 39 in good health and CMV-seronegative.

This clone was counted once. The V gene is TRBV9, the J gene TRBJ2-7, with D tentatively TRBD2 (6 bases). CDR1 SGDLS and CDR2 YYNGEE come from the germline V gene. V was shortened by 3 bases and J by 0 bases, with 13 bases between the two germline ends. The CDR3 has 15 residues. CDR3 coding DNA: TGTGCCAGCAGCGATGGGGGGTCGAGCTCCTACGAGCAGTACTTC. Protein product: CASSDGGSSSYEQYF.

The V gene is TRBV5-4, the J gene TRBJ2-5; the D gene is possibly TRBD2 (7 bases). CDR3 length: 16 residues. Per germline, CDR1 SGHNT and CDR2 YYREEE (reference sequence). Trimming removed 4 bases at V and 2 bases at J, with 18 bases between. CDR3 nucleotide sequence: TGTGCCAGCAGCCCGGGACGTGGGGGGGCACAAGAGACCCAGTACTTC. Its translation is CASSPGRGGAQETQYF.

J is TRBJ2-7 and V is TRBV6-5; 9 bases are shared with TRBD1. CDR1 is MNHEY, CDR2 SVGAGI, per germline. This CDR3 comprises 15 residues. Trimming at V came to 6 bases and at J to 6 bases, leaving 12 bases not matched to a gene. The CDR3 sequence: CASRRPGQGNTEQYF. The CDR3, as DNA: TGTGCCAGCAGGCGACCGGGACAGGGAAACACCGAGCAGTACTTC.

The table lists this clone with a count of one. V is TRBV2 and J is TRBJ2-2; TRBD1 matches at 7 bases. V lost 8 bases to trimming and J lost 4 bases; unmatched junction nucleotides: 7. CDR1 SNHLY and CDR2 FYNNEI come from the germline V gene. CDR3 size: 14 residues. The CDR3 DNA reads TGTGCCAGCCGACAGGGTACGACCACCGGGGAGCTGTTTTTT. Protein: CASRQGTTTGELFF.

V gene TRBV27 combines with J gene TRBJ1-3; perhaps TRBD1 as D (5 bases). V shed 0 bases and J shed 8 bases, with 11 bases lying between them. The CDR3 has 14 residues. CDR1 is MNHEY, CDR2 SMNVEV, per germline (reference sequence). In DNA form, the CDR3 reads TGTGCCAGCAGTTTATCGGAACGGGGGGACACCATATATTTT. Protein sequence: CASSLSERGDTIYF.

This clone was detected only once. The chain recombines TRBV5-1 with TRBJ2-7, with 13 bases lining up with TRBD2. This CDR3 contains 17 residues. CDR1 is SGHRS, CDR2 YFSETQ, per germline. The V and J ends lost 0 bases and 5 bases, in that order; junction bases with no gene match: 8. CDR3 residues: CASSLAGLAGARHEQYF. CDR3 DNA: TGCGCCAGCAGCTTGGCCGGACTAGCGGGAGCCCGCCACGAGCAGTACTTC.

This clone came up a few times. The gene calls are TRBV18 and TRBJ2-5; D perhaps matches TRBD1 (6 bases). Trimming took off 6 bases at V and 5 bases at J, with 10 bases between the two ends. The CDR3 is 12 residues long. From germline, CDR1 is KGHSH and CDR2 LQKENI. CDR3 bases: TGTGCCAGCTCGGCAGGGGTGGAGACCCAGTACTTC. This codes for CASSAGVETQYF. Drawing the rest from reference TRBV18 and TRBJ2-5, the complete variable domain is NAGVMQNPRHLVRRRGQEARLRCSPMKGHSHVYWYRQLPEEGLKFMVYLQKENIIDESGMPKERFSAEFPKEGPSILRIQQVVRGDSAAYFCASSAGVETQYFGPGTRLLVL.

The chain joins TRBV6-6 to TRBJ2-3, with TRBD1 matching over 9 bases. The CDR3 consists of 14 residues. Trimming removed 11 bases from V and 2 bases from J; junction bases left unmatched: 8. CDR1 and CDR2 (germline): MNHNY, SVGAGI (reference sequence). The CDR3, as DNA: TGTGCCCATCAACAGGGGGCGGACACAGATACGCAGTATTTT. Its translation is CAHQQGADTDTQYF.

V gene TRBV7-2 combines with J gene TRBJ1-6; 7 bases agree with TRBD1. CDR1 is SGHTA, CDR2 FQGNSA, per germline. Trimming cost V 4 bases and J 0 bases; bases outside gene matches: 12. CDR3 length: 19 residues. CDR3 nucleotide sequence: TGTGCCAGCAGCTCCCGGACAGGCCCTTTAAGCTCCTATAATTCACCCCTCCACTTT. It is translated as CASSSRTGPLSSYNSPLHF.

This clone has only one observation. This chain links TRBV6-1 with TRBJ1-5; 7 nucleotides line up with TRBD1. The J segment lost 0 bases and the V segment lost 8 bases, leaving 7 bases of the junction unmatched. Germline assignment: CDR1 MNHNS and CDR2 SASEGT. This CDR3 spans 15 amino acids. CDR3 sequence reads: CASDRDRGSNQPQHF. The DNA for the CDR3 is TGTGCCAGCGACCGGGACAGAGGTAGCAATCAGCCCCAGCATTTT.

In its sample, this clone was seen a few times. The CDR3 bases are TGTGCCTGGAGCGAACAGGGGACTCCCGGGGAGCAGTACTTC. Translating it yields CAWSEQGTPGEQYF. This chain uses TRBV30 with TRBJ2-7, with a tentative D call TRBD1 (7 bases). There are 14 residues in the CDR3. Trimming cost V 3 bases and J 7 bases, with 19 bases left between them. Germline-derived CDR1 and CDR2 are GTSNPN and SVGIG (reference sequence).

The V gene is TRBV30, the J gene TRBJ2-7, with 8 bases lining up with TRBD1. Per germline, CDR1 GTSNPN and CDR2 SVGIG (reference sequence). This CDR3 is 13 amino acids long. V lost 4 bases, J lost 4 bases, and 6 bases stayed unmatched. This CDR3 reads CAWTRTGTYEQYF. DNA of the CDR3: TGTGCCTGGACCCGGACAGGGACATACGAGCAGTACTTC.

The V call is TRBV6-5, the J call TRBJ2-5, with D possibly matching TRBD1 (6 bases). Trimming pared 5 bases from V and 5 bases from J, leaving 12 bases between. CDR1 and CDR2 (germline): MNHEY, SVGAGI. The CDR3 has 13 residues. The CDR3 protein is CASSPQGTETQYF. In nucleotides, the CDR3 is TGTGCCAGCAGTCCGCAGGGGACCGAGACCCAGTACTTC.

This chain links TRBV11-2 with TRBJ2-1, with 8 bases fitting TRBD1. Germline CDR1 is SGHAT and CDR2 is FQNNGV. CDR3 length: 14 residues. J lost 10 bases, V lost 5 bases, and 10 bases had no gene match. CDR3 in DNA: TGTGCCAGCAGCCAACTTCAGGGGGCGCGGGAGCAGTTCTTC. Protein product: CASSQLQGAREQFF.

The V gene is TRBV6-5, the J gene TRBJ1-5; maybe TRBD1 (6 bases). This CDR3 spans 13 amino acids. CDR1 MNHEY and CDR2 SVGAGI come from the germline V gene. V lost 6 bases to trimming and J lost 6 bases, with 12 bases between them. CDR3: CASSYADSQPQHF. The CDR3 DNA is TGTGCCAGCAGCTATGCGGACAGTCAGCCCCAGCATTTT.

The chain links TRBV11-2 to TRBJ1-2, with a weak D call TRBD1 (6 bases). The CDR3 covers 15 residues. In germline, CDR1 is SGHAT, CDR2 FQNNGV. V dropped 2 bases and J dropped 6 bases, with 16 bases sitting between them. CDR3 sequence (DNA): TGTGCCAGCAGCTTATTGGTGCAGGGGAAGGATGGCTACACCTTC. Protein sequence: CASSLLVQGKDGYTF.

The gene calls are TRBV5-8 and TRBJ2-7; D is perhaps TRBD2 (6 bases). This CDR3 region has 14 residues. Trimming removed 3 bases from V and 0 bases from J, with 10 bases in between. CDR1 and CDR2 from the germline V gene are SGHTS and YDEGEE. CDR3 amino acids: CASSSGTGSYEQYF. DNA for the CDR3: TGTGCCAGCAGCTCTGGGACTGGCTCCTACGAGCAGTACTTC.

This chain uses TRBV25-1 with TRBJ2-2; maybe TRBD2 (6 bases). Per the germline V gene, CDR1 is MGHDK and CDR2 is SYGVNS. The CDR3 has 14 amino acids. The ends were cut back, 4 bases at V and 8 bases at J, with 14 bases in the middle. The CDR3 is CASSVGLHGGELFF. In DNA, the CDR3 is TGTGCCAGCAGTGTGGGACTTCACGGAGGGGAGCTGTTTTTT.

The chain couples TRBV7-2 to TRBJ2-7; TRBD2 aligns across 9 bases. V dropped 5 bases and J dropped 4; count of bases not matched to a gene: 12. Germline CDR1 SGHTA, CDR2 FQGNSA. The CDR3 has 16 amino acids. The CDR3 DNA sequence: TGTGCCAGCAGCCCTCGTGTTAGCGGGAGTACGTACGAGCAGTACTTC. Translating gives CASSPRVSGSTYEQYF.

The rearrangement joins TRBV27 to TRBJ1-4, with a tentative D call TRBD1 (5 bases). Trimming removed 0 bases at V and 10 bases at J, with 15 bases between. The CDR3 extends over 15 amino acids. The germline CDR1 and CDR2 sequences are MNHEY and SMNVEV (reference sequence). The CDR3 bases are TGTGCCAGCAGTTTATCGGGGGGGGTTTTGGGAAAACTGTTTTTT. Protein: CASSLSGGVLGKLFF.

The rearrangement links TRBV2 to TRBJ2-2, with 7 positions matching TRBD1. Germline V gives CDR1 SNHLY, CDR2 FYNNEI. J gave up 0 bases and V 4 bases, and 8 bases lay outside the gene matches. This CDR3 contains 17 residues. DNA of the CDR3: TGTGCCAGCAGTGTCCCGCGACAGGGATCGAACACCGGGGAGCTGTTTTTT. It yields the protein CASSVPRQGSNTGELFF.